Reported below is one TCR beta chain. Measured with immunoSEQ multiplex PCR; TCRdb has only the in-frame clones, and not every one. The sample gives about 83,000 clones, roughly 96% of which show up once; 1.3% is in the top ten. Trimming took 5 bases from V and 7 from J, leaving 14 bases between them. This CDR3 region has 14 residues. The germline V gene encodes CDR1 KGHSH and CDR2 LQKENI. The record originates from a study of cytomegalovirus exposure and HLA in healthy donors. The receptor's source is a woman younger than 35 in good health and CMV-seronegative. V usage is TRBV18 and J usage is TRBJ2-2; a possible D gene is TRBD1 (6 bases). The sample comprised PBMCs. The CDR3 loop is CASSSRGAGGELFF. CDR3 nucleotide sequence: TGTGCCAGCTCATCCAGGGGCGCCGGCGGGGAGCTGTTTTTT.